This is a list of T cell receptor beta chains from one sample in a study of T cell responses to AZD1222 COVID-19 vaccine. Repertoires were generated with immunoSEQ multiplex PCR, while TCRdb's copy carries only in-frame clones and drops some. In the table there are around 120,000 clones, less than 90% of which are singletons. Sequences were derived from peripheral blood, sampled on day 0 of AZD1222 vaccination. Receptors originate from an adult in good health. The CDR3 runs from the conserved cysteine through the conserved F or W. Fields, in order: V gene, J gene, CDR3 length, clone size, D gene, CDR3 protein, CDR3 DNA. D genes are given only for firm matches. A row's size may be missing; if present it is once, few, many or a size class.

TRBV6-1,TRBJ1-2,15,NA,NA,CASSEHAGMDYGYTF,TGTGCCAGCAGTGAACACGCCGGGATGGACTATGGCTACACCTTC
TRBV12-3/TRBV12-4,TRBJ2-5,13,NA,TRBD1,CASSGTGRETQYF,TGTGCCAGCAGTGGGACAGGGAGAGAGACCCAGTACTTC
TRBV2,TRBJ1-2,14,NA,NA,CASSPGTPLSGYTF,TGTGCCAGCAGTCCCGGGACTCCACTGAGTGGCTACACCTTC
TRBV3-1/TRBV3-2,TRBJ1-1,13,NA,NA,CASSQGGSTEAFF,TGTGCCAGCAGCCAAGGGGGGAGCACTGAAGCTTTCTTT
TRBV6-5,TRBJ2-1,15,many,TRBD1,CASRKRTGVNNEQFF,TGTGCCAGCAGAAAAAGGACAGGGGTGAACAATGAGCAGTTCTTC
TRBV7-3,TRBJ2-3,12,NA,NA,CASSSSTDTQYF,TGTGCCAGCAGCTCCTCCACAGATACGCAGTATTTT
TRBV7-2,TRBJ1-6,15,NA,TRBD1,CASSLLGQGSSPLHF,TGTGCCAGCAGCTTATTGGGACAGGGGTCGTCACCCCTCCACTTT
TRBV6-5,TRBJ2-5,13,NA,NA,CASSYNRRETQYF,TGTGCCAGCAGTTACAACAGGAGGGAGACCCAGTACTTC
TRBV9,TRBJ2-2,14,NA,NA,CASSVGGGHGELFF,TGTGCCAGCAGCGTGGGCGGGGGACACGGGGAGCTGTTTTTT
TRBV28,TRBJ2-3,15,NA,NA,CASSSPSDSTDTQYF,TGTGCCAGCAGTTCCCCGTCGGACAGCACAGATACGCAGTATTTT
TRBV6-6,TRBJ2-7,15,NA,TRBD2,CASRDGLAGAYEQYF,TGTGCCAGCAGGGACGGACTAGCGGGAGCCTACGAGCAGTACTTC
TRBV7-9,TRBJ2-7,14,NA,TRBD2,CASSAPGLSYEQYF,TGTGCCAGCAGCGCTCCGGGACTATCCTACGAGCAGTACTTC
TRBV11-3,TRBJ2-7,15,NA,NA,CASSPSAGRGYEQYF,TGTGCCAGCAGCCCCAGCGCGGGACGGGGCTACGAGCAGTACTTC
TRBV30,TRBJ1-3,13,NA,NA,CAWSTGPGNTIYF,TGTGCCTGGAGTACAGGGCCTGGAAACACCATATATTTT
TRBV12-3/TRBV12-4,TRBJ1-1,13,NA,NA,CASRPGPRAEAFF,TGTGCCAGCAGGCCAGGGCCACGGGCTGAAGCTTTCTTT
TRBV4-3,TRBJ1-3,15,NA,NA,CASSPSGSSGNTIYF,TGCGCCAGCAGCCCCAGCGGCAGCTCTGGAAACACCATATATTTT
TRBV7-2,TRBJ2-7,14,NA,TRBD2,CASTPGGRNYEQYF,TGTGCCAGCACCCCAGGCGGGAGAAACTACGAGCAGTACTTC
TRBV7-6,TRBJ2-7,16,NA,NA,CASSLVPGMLMNEQYF,TGTGCCAGCAGCTTAGTCCCAGGCATGCTGATGAACGAGCAGTACTTC
TRBV27,TRBJ2-1,13,NA,TRBD1,CASSFTGAHEQFF,TGTGCCAGCAGTTTCACAGGGGCACATGAGCAGTTCTTC
TRBV18,TRBJ1-2,11,NA,NA,CASSQAFGYTF,TGTGCCAGCTCCCAAGCATTCGGCTACACCTTC
TRBV5-1,TRBJ2-5,13,NA,NA,CASSFGGPETQYF,TGCGCCAGCAGTTTCGGGGGGCCAGAGACCCAGTACTTC
TRBV15,TRBJ2-5,15,NA,TRBD2,CATLSGSRDGETQYF,TGTGCCACCCTTAGCGGGAGTCGAGATGGAGAGACCCAGTACTTC
TRBV11-1,TRBJ2-7,14,NA,NA,CASSLDVGVGEQYF,TGTGCCAGCAGCCTTGATGTAGGGGTAGGAGAGCAGTACTTC
TRBV5-1,TRBJ1-4,16,NA,TRBD1,CASSLGSGGLGEKLFF,TGCGCCAGCAGCTTGGGGTCAGGGGGCTTAGGTGAAAAACTGTTTTTT
TRBV6-5,TRBJ2-2,14,NA,TRBD2,CASSYSGEGGELFF,TGTGCCAGCAGTTATTCGGGGGAGGGCGGGGAGCTGTTTTTT
TRBV3-1/TRBV3-2,TRBJ1-1,14,few,NA,CASSYLGRNTEAFF,TGTGCCAGCAGCTACTTGGGTAGGAACACTGAAGCTTTCTTT
TRBV9,TRBJ2-5,14,NA,NA,CASSVEWSKETQYF,TGTGCCAGCAGCGTAGAGTGGAGTAAGGAGACCCAGTACTTC
TRBV5-1,TRBJ1-1,13,NA,NA,CASSFNRNTEAFF,TGCGCCAGCAGCTTCAACAGGAACACTGAAGCTTTCTTT
TRBV11-3,TRBJ1-3,16,NA,NA,CASSSGRPSSGNTIYF,TGTGCCAGCAGCTCTGGACGGCCCAGCTCTGGAAACACCATATATTTT